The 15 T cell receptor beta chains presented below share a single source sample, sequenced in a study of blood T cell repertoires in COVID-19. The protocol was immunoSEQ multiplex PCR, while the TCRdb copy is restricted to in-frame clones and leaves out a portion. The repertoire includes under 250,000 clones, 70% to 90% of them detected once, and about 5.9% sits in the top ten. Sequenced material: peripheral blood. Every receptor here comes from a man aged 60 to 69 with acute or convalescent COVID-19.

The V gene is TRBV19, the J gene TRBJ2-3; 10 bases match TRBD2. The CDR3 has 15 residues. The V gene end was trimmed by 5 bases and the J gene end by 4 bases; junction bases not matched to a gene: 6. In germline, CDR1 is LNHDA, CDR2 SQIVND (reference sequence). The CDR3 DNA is TGTGCCAGTAGTGATCCGGGACTAGCGTCAGATACGCAGTATTTT. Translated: CASSDPGLASDTQYF.

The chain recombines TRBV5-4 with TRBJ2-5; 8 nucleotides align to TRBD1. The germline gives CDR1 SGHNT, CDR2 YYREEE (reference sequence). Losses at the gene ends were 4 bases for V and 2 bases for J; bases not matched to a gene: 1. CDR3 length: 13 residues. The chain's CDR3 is CASSRQGQETQYF. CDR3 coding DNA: TGTGCCAGCAGCCGACAGGGGCAAGAGACCCAGTACTTC.

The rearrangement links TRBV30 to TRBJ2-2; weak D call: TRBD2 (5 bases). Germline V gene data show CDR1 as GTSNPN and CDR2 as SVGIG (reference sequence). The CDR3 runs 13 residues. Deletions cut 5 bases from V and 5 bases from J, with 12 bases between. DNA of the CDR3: TGTGCCTGGGGCGGAGCGGAAACCGGGGAGCTGTTTTTT. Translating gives CAWGGAETGELFF.

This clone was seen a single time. The CDR3 here is CASSWTGRNTEAFF. For the CDR3, the DNA is TGTGCCAGCAGCTGGACAGGGCGAAACACTGAAGCTTTCTTT. The J gene is TRBJ1-1, the V gene TRBV5-6, with TRBD1 identical over 8 bases. The CDR3 length is 14 residues. CDR1 and CDR2 from the germline V gene are SGHDT and YYEEEE. Trimming removed 3 bases from V and 2 bases from J; junction bases left unmatched: 3.

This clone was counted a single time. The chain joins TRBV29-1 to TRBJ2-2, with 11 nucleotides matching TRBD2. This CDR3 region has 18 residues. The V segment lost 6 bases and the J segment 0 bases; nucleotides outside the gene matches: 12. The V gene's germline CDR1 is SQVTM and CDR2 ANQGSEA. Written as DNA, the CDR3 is TGCAGCGTCCCGGGAGGGCTAGCGGGAGGAACGAACACCGGGGAGCTGTTTTTT. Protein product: CSVPGGLAGGTNTGELFF.

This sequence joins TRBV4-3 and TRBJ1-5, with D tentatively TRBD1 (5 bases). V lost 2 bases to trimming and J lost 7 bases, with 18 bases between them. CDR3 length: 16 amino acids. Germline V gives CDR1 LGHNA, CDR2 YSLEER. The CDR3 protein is CASSQIVGGVKQPQHF. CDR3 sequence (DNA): TGCGCCAGCAGCCAAATTGTGGGGGGAGTAAAACAGCCCCAGCATTTT.

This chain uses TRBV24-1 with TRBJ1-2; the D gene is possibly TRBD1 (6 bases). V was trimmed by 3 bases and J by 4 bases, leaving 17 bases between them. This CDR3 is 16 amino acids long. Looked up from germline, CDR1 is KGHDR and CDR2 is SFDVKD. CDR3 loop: CATSDDTGRKSYGYTF. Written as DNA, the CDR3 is TGTGCCACCAGTGATGATACAGGGCGCAAAAGCTATGGCTACACCTTC.

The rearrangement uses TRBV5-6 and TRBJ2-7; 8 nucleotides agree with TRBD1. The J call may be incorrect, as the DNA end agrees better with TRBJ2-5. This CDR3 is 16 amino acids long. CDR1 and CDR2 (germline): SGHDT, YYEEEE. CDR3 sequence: CASSRPGPGGPQTQYF. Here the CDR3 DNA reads TGTGCCAGCAGCCGGCCGGGGCCAGGGGGCCCGCAGACCCAGTACTTC.

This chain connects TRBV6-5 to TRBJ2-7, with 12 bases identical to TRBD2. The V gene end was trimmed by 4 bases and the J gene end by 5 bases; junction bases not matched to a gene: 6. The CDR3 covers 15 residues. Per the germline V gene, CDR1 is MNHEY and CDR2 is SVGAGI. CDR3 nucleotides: TGTGCCAGCAGTTTGACTAGCGGGAGTTTGAACGAGCAGTACTTC. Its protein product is CASSLTSGSLNEQYF.

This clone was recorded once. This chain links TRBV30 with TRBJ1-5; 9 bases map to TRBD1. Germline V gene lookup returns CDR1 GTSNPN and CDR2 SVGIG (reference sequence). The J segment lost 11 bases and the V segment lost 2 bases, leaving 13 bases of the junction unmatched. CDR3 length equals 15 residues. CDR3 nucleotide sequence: TGTGCCTGGAGTCGGACAGGGGCGCGTAATGGAGCCCAGCATTTT. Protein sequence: CAWSRTGARNGAQHF.

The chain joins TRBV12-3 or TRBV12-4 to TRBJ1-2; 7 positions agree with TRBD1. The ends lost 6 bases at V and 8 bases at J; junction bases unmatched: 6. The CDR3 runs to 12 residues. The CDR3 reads CASRTTGQGYTF. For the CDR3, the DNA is TGTGCCAGCAGGACGACAGGGCAAGGCTACACCTTC.

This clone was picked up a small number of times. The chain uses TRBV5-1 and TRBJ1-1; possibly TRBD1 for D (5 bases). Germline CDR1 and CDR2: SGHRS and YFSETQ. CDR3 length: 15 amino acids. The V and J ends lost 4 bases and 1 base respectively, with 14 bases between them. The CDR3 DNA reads TGCGCCAGCAGCCAGGGTACCGTACGGAACACTGAAGCTTTCTTT. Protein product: CASSQGTVRNTEAFF. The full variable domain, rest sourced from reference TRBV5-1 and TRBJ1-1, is KAGVTQTPRYLIKTRGQQVTLSCSPISGHRSVSWYQQTPGQGLQFLFEYFSETQRNKGNFPGRFSGRQFSNSRSEMNVSTLELGDSALYLCASSQGTVRNTEAFFGQGTRLTVV.

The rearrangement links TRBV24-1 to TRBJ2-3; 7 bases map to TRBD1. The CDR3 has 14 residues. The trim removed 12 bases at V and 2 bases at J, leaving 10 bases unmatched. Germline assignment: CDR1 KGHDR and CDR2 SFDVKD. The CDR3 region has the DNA TGTGCCCCAGGGGACAGCGACTCCACAGATACGCAGTATTTT. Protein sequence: CAPGDSDSTDTQYF.

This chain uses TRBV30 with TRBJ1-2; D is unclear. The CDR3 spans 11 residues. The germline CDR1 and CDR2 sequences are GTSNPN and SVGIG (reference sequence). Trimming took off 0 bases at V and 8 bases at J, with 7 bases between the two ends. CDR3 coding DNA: TGTGCCTGGAGTGTCTCCGAGGGCTACACCTTC. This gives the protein CAWSVSEGYTF.

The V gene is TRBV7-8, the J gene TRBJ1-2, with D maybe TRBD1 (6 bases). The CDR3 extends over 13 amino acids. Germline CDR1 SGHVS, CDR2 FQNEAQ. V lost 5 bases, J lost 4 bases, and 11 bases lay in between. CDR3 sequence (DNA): TGTGCCAGCAGCGGAACAGGGATCTATGGCTACACCTTC. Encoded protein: CASSGTGIYGYTF. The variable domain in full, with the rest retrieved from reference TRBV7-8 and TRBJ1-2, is GAGVSQSPRYKVAKRGQDVALRCDPISGHVSLFWYQQALGQGPEFLTYFQNEAQLDKSGLPSDRFFAERPEGSVSTLKIQRTQQEDSAVYLCASSGTGIYGYTFGSGTRLTVV.